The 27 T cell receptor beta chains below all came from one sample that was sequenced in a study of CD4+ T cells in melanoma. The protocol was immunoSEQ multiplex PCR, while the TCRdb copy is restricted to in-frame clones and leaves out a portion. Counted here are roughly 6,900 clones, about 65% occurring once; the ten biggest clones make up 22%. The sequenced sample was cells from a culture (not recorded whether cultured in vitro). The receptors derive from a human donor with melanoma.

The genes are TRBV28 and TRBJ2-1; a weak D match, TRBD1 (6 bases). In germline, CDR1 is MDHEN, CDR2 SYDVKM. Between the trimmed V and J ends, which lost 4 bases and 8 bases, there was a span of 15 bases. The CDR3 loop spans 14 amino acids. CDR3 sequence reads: CASSSPGRGDEQFF. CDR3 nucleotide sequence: TGTGCCAGCAGTTCCCCGGGCAGGGGCGATGAGCAGTTCTTC.

The CDR3 DNA follows: TGTGCCAGCAGTAATACTCGGACGGGATATGAAGCTTTCTTT. Protein product: CASSNTRTGYEAFF. The chain couples TRBV2 to TRBJ1-1; no definite D call. This CDR3 has 14 amino acids. Germline CDR1 SNHLY, CDR2 FYNNEI. V was pared by 5 bases and J by 7 bases, with 17 bases between.

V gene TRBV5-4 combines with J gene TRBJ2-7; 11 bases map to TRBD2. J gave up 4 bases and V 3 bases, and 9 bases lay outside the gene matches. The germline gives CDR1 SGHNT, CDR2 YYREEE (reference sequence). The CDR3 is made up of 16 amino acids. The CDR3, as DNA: TGTGCCAGCAGCTCTAAACTAGCGGGGGCATCTTACGAGCAGTACTTC. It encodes CASSSKLAGASYEQYF. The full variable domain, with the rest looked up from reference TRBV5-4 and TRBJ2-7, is ETGVTQSPTHLIKTRGQQVTLRCSSQSGHNTVSWYQQALGQGPQFIFQYYREEENGRGNFPPRFSGLQFPNYSSELNVNALELDDSALYLCASSSKLAGASYEQYFGPGTRLTVT.

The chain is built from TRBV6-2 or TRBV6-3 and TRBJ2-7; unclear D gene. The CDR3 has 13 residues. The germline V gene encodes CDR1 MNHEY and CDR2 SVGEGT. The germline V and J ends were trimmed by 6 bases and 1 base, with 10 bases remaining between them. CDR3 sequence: CASSSSRSYEQYF. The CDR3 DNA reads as TGTGCCAGCAGCAGTAGTCGGTCCTACGAGCAGTACTTC.

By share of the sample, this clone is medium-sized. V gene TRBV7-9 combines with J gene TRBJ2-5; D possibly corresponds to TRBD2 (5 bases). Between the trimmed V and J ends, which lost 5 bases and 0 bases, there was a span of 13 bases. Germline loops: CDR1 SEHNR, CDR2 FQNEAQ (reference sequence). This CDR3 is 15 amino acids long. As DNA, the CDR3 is TGTGCCAGCAGCGGTCGACTCGGGGACCAAGAGACCCAGTACTTC. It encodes CASSGRLGDQETQYF. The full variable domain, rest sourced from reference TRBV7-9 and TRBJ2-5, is DTGVSQNPRHKITKRGQNVTFRCDPISEHNRLYWYRQTLGQGPEFLTYFQNEAQLEKSRLLSDRFSAERPKGSFSTLEIQRTEQGDSAMYLCASSGRLGDQETQYFGPGTRLLVL.

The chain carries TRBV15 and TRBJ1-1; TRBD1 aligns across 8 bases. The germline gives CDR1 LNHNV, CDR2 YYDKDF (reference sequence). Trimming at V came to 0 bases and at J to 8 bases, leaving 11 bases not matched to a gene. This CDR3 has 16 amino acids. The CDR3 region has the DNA TGTGCCACCAGCAGAGAACTGACAGGGGAGAGTTGCGAAGCTTTCTTT. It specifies CATSRELTGESCEAFF.

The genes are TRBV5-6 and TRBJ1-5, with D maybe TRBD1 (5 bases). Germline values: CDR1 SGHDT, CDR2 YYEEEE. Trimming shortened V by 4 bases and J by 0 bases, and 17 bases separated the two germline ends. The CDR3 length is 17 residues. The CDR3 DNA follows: TGTGCCAGCAGCGAGACGAGAGGGGTTTATAGCAATCAGCCCCAGCATTTT. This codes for CASSETRGVYSNQPQHF.

The CDR3 loop reads CSVDNRGGQYF. The CDR3 DNA sequence: TGCAGCGTCGACAACCGGGGAGGGCAGTACTTC. The chain links TRBV29-1 to TRBJ2-7, with D possibly TRBD2 on 6 matching bases. The germline V gene encodes CDR1 SQVTM and CDR2 ANQGSEA. Trimming pared 6 bases from V and 9 bases from J, leaving 15 bases between. The CDR3 covers 11 residues.

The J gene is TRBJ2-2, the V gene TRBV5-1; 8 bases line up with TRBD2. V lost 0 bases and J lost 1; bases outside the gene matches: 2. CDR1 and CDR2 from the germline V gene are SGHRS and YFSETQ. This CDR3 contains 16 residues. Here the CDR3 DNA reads TGCGCCAGCAGCTTGGACGGGGGGGAGAACACCGGGGAGCTGTTTTTT. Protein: CASSLDGGENTGELFF. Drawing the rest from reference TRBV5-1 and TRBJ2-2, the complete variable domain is KAGVTQTPRYLIKTRGQQVTLSCSPISGHRSVSWYQQTPGQGLQFLFEYFSETQRNKGNFPGRFSGRQFSNSRSEMNVSTLELGDSALYLCASSLDGGENTGELFFGEGSRLTVL.

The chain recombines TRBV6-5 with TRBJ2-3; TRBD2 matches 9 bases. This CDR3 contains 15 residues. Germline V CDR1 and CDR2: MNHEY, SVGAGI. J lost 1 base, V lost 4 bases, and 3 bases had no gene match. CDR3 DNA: TGTGCCAGCAGTTTTGCTAGCGGGGGCACAGATACGCAGTATTTT. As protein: CASSFASGGTDTQYF.

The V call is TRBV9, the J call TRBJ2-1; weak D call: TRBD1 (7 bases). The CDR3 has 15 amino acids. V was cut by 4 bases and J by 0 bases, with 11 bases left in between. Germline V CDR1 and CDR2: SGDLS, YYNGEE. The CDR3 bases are TGTGCCAGCAGCTATCAGGGGGGCTCCTACAATGAGCAGTTCTTC. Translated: CASSYQGGSYNEQFF. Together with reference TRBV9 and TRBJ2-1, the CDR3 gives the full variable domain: DSGVTQTPKHLITATGQRVTLRCSPRSGDLSVYWYQQSLDQGLQFLIQYYNGEERAKGNILERFSAQQFPDLHSELNLSSLELGDSALYFCASSYQGGSYNEQFFGPGTRLTVL.

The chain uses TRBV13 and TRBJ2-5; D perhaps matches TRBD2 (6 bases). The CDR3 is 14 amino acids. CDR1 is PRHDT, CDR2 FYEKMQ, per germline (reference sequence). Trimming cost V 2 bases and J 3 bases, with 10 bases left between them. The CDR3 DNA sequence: TGTGCCAGCAGCTTAATGGGGGGTAAAGAGACCCAGTACTTC. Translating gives CASSLMGGKETQYF. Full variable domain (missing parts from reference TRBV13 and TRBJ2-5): AAGVIQSPRHLIKEKRETATLKCYPIPRHDTVYWYQQGPGQDPQFLISFYEKMQSDKGSIPDRFSAQQFSDYHSELNMSSLELGDSALYFCASSLMGGKETQYFGPGTRLLVL.

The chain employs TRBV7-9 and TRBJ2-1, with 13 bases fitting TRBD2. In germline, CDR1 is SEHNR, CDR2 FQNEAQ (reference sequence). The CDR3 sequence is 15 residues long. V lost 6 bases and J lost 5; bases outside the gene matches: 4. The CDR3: CASRYTSGGDNEQFF. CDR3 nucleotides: TGTGCCAGCAGGTATACTAGCGGGGGGGACAATGAGCAGTTCTTC.

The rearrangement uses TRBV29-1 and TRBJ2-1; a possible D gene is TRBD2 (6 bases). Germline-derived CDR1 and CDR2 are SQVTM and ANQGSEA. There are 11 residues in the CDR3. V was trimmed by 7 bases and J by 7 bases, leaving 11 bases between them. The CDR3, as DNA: TGCAGCGGCCGACTAGTAAATGAGCAGTTCTTC. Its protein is CSGRLVNEQFF.

DNA of the CDR3: TGCGCCAGCAGCTCAAGGGCCGGGACGATTTTGAACACTGAAGCTTTCTTT. This translates into CASSSRAGTILNTEAFF. This chain uses TRBV5-1 with TRBJ1-1; possibly TRBD1 for D (5 bases). The germline gives CDR1 SGHRS, CDR2 YFSETQ. V dropped 3 bases and J dropped 0 bases, with 18 bases sitting between them. The CDR3 length is 17 residues.

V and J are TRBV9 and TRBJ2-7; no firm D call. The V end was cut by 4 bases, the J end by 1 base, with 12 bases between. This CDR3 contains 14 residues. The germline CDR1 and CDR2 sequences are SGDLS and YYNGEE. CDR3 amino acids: CASSRDNPSYEQYF. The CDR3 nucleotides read TGTGCCAGCAGCAGAGACAACCCTTCCTACGAGCAGTACTTC. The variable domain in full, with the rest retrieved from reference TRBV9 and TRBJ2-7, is DSGVTQTPKHLITATGQRVTLRCSPRSGDLSVYWYQQSLDQGLQFLIQYYNGEERAKGNILERFSAQQFPDLHSELNLSSLELGDSALYFCASSRDNPSYEQYFGPGTRLTVT.

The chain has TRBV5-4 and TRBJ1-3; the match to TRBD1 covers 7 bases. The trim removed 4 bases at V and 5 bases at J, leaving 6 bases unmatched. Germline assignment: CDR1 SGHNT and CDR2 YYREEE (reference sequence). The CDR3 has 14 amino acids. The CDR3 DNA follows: TGTGCCAGCAGCGGTGGGACAGTGCGAAACACCATATATTTT. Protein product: CASSGGTVRNTIYF. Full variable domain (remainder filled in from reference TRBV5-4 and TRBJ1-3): ETGVTQSPTHLIKTRGQQVTLRCSSQSGHNTVSWYQQALGQGPQFIFQYYREEENGRGNFPPRFSGLQFPNYSSELNVNALELDDSALYLCASSGGTVRNTIYFGEGSWLTVV.

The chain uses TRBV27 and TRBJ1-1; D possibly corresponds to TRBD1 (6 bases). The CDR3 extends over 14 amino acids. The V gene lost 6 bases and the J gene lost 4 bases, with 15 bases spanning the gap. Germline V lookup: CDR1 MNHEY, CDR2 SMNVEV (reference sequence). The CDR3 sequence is CASSWGAAGTEAFF. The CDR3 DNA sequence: TGTGCCAGCAGCTGGGGGGCGGCCGGCACTGAAGCTTTCTTT.

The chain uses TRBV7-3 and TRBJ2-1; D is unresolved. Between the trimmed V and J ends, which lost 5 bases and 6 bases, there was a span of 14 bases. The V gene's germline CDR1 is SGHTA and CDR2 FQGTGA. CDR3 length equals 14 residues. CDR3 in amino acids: CASSLLTRSNEQFF. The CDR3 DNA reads TGTGCCAGCAGCCTACTTACTCGGTCCAATGAGCAGTTCTTC.

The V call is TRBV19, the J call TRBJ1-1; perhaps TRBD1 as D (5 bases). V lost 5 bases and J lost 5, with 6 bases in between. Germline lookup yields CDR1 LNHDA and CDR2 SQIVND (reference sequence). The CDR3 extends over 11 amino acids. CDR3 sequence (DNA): TGTGCCAGTAGTGGGGGGACTGAAGCTTTCTTT. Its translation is CASSGGTEAFF.

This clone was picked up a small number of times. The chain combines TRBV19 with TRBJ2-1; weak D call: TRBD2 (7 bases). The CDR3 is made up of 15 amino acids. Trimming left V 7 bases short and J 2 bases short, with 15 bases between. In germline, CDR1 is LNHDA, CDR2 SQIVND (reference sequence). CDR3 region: CASNGGGGPYNEQFF. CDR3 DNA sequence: TGTGCCAGTAACGGAGGGGGGGGGCCCTACAATGAGCAGTTCTTC. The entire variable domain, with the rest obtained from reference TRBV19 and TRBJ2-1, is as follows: DGGITQSPKYLFRKEGQNVTLSCEQNLNHDAMYWYRQDPGQGLRLIYYSQIVNDFQKGDIAEGYSVSREKKESFPLTVTSAQKNPTAFYLCASNGGGGPYNEQFFGPGTRLTVL.

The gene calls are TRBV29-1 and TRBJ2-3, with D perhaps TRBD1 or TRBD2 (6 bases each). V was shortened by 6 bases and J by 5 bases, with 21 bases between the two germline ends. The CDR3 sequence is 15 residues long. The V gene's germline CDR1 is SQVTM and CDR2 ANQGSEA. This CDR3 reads CSVLTTGGMEDTQYF. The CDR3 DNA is TGCAGCGTCCTAACGACAGGCGGGATGGAAGATACGCAGTATTTT.

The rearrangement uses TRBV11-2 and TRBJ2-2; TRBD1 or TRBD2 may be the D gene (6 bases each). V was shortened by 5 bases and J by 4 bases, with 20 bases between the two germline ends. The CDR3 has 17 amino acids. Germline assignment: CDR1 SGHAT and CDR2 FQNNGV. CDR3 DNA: TGTGCCAGCAGCCCCAAAGTAGGGGGGCGGAGCACCGGGGAGCTGTTTTTT. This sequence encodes CASSPKVGGRSTGELFF. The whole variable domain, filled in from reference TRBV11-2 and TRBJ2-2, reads EAGVAQSPRYKIIEKRQSVAFWCNPISGHATLYWYQQILGQGPKLLIQFQNNGVVDDSQLPKDRFSAERLKGVDSTLKIQPAKLEDSAVYLCASSPKVGGRSTGELFFGEGSRLTVL.

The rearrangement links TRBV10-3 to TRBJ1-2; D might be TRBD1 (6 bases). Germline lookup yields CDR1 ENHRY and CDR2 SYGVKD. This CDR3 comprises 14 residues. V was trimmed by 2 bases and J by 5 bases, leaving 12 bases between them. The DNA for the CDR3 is TGTGCCATCAGTGAGCTACAGGGCCGATATGGCTACACCTTC. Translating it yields CAISELQGRYGYTF.

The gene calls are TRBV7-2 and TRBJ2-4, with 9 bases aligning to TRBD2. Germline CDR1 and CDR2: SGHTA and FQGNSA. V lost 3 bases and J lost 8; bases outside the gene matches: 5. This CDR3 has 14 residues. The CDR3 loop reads CASSFRRGGYIQYF. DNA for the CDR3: TGTGCCAGCAGCTTTCGGCGGGGGGGATACATTCAGTACTTC.

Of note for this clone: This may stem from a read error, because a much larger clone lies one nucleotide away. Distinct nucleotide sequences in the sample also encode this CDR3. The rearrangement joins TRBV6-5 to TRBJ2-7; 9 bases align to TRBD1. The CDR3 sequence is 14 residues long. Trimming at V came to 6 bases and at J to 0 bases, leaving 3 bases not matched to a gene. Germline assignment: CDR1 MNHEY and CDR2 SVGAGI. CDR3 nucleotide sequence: TGTGCCAGCAGCCCGGGACAGGGCTCCTACGAGCAGTACTTC. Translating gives CASSPGQGSYEQYF.

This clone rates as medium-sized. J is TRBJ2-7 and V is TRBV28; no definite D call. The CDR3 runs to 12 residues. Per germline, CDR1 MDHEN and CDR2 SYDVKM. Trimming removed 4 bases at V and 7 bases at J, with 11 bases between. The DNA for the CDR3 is TGTGCCAGCAGTTCCACTGTGAGGGAGCAGTACTTC. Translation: CASSSTVREQYF.